The 5 T cell receptor beta chains below were found in one sample sequenced in a study of cytomegalovirus exposure and HLA in healthy donors. Amplification used 60 Vbeta primers and 13 Jbeta primers. TCRdb's copy holds only in-frame clones and misses some; the assay was immunoSEQ multiplex PCR. Of about 200,000 clones listed, around 80% were seen once; the top ten hold approximately 1.8%. The specimen sequenced was PBMCs. All receptors derive from a man aged 35-49 years in good health and CMV-seropositive.

This clone was recorded once. This chain connects TRBV5-5 to TRBJ2-7, with D possibly being TRBD2 (5 bases). From germline, CDR1 is SGHKS and CDR2 YYEKEE (reference sequence). V was pared by 0 bases and J by 5 bases, with 9 bases between. This CDR3 comprises 13 residues. CDR3 loop: CASSLGARDEQYF. As DNA, the CDR3 is TGTGCCAGCAGCTTGGGGGCGCGGGACGAGCAGTACTTC.

This chain links TRBV25-1 with TRBJ1-1; TRBD1 is a possible D gene (5 bases). Germline assignment: CDR1 MGHDK and CDR2 SYGVNS. The CDR3 totals 14 residues. Trimming shortened V by 6 bases and J by 4 bases, and 15 bases separated the two germline ends. The CDR3 coding sequence is TGTGCCAGCAGGATCGACAGTTGGGGCACTGAAGCTTTCTTT. Encoded protein: CASRIDSWGTEAFF.

This chain connects TRBV6-1 to TRBJ2-2; D unclear. Trimming pared 0 bases from V and 5 bases from J, leaving 7 bases between. This CDR3 spans 14 amino acids. In germline, CDR1 is MNHNS, CDR2 SASEGT. CDR3 residues: CASSEAYGTGELFF. The CDR3 coding sequence is TGTGCCAGCAGTGAAGCGTACGGGACCGGGGAGCTGTTTTTT.

The genes are TRBV5-1 and TRBJ2-7; 8 nucleotides align to TRBD2. This CDR3 has 14 amino acids. CDR1 and CDR2 from the germline V gene are SGHRS and YFSETQ. J gave up 0 bases and V 5 bases, and 4 bases lay outside the gene matches. In DNA, the CDR3 is TGCGCCAGCAGTTGGAGCGGGGGCTCCTACGAGCAGTACTTC. Protein sequence: CASSWSGGSYEQYF.

This chain connects TRBV19 to TRBJ2-7; a possible D gene is TRBD1 (6 bases). CDR1 is LNHDA and CDR2 is SQIVND in the germline V gene (reference sequence). The V end was cut by 3 bases, the J end by 3 bases, with 15 bases between. The CDR3 has 15 residues. DNA for the CDR3: TGTGCCAGTAGTATGGGGGCAGGGTCGTTCTACGAGCAGTACTTC. It codes for CASSMGAGSFYEQYF.